This T cell receptor beta chain originates from a study of cytomegalovirus exposure and HLA in healthy donors. General study results and limits: Beyond CMV serostatus, there was no information to go on about immune exposure. Using the classifier, cytomegalovirus status was reportedly diagnosed with high specificity and sensitivity.

It was with 60 Vbeta and 13 Jbeta primers that the PCR ran. The data were produced by immunoSEQ multiplex PCR, yet TCRdb's version contains in-frame clones alone and is incomplete. The sample records hundreds of thousands of clones, more than 85% being singletons. This clone has just one count. Its specificity is not known. The CDR3 loop spans 16 amino acids. Germline V gene lookup returns CDR1 SEHNR and CDR2 FQNEAQ (reference sequence). V was shortened by 1 base and J by 6 bases, with 15 bases between the two germline ends. This sequence originates from a woman in her late teens or twenties in good health and CMV-seronegative. This sequence joins TRBV7-9 and TRBJ2-2; possible D gene TRBD1, 5 bases. Material: PBMCs. The CDR3 loop is CASSLGFRQGAGELFF. DNA for the CDR3: TGTGCCAGCAGCTTAGGTTTCAGGCAGGGTGCCGGGGAGCTGTTTTTT.